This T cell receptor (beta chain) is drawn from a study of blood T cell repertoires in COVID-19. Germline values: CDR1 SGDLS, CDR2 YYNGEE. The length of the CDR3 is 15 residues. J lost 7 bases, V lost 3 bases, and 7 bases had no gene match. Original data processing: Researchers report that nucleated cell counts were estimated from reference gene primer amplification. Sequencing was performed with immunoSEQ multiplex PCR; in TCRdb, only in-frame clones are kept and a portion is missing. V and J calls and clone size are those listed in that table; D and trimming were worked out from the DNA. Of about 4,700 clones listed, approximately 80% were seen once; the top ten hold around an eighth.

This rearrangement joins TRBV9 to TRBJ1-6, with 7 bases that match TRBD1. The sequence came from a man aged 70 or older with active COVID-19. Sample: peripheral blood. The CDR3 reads CASSGRQGPNSPLHF. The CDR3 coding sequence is TGTGCCAGCAGCGGGAGACAGGGCCCGAATTCACCCCTCCACTTT.